One and the same sample provided the 18 T cell receptor beta chains below, sequenced in a study of blood T cell repertoires in COVID-19. The data were produced by immunoSEQ multiplex PCR, yet TCRdb's version contains in-frame clones alone and is incomplete. The sample yields 150,000 to 200,000 clones, almost 80% seen once. Specimen: peripheral blood. These receptors all stem from a woman in her 70s with acute or convalescent COVID-19.

The V and J genes are TRBV25-1 and TRBJ1-3; no definite D call. Looked up from germline, CDR1 is MGHDK and CDR2 is SYGVNS. The CDR3 extends over 14 amino acids. Trimming took 9 bases from V and 0 from J, leaving 12 bases between them. This CDR3 is CASRRAGSGNTIYF. In nucleotides, the CDR3 is TGTGCCAGTCGCCGAGCAGGCTCTGGAAACACCATATATTTT.

This chain connects TRBV30 to TRBJ2-7, with 10 bases that match TRBD2. J lost 4 bases, V lost 8 bases, and 8 bases had no gene match. CDR3 length equals 13 residues. CDR1 and CDR2 from the germline V gene are GTSNPN and SVGIG (reference sequence). The CDR3 loop reads CAGWSSGSYEQYF. In DNA, the CDR3 is TGTGCCGGTTGGTCTAGCGGGAGTTACGAGCAGTACTTC.

The chain uses TRBV6-5 and TRBJ2-2; 10 positions match TRBD1. The CDR3 spans 15 residues. The germline CDR1 and CDR2 sequences are MNHEY and SVGAGI. Trimming at V came to 6 bases and at J to 4 bases, leaving 5 bases not matched to a gene. The CDR3 coding sequence is TGTGCCAGCAGCCCCCGGGACAGGGGCACCGGGGAGCTGTTTTTT. Translating gives CASSPRDRGTGELFF.

The chain has TRBV19 and TRBJ1-1; D possibly corresponds to TRBD1 (5 bases). With 6 bases removed from V and 5 bases from J, the gap between germline ends came to 13 bases. This CDR3 has 13 amino acids. Per germline, CDR1 LNHDA and CDR2 SQIVND (reference sequence). The CDR3 nucleotides read TGTGCCAGTAGCCGACAGCGTGGTACTGAAGCTTTCTTT. Translating gives CASSRQRGTEAFF. The full variable domain, rest sourced from reference TRBV19 and TRBJ1-1, is DGGITQSPKYLFRKEGQNVTLSCEQNLNHDAMYWYRQDPGQGLRLIYYSQIVNDFQKGDIAEGYSVSREKKESFPLTVTSAQKNPTAFYLCASSRQRGTEAFFGQGTRLTVV.

V gene TRBV5-6 combines with J gene TRBJ2-7; TRBD1 matches at 8 bases. The germline V gene has CDR1 SGHDT and CDR2 YYEEEE. The CDR3 runs to 15 residues. J lost 5 bases, V lost 5 bases, and 12 bases had no gene match. The CDR3, as DNA: TGTGCCAGCAGTTTCTTGACAGGGGAGATCCACGAGCAGTACTTC. Protein sequence: CASSFLTGEIHEQYF.

CDR3 DNA sequence: TGTGCCAGCAGAGTGTGGGACAGGGATACTGAAGCTTTCTTT. Amino acid sequence: CASRVWDRDTEAFF. The V call is TRBV6-5, the J call TRBJ1-1, with TRBD1 matching over 9 bases. From germline, CDR1 is MNHEY and CDR2 SVGAGI. With V trimmed by 6 bases and J by 5 bases, 7 bases remained unmatched. The CDR3 covers 14 residues.

V and J are TRBV4-1 and TRBJ2-2; 9 nucleotides align to TRBD2. J gave up 6 bases and V 5 bases, and 13 bases lay outside the gene matches. Germline V CDR1 and CDR2: MGHRA, YSYEKL. The CDR3 runs 17 residues. CDR3 sequence (DNA): TGCGCCAGCAGCTTTAGGGCGTTAGCGGGAGTGGCCGGGGAGCTGTTTTTT. This codes for CASSFRALAGVAGELFF.

The rearrangement links TRBV7-9 to TRBJ1-2, with TRBD1 as a possible D gene (6 bases). The CDR3 length is 15 residues. The V gene lost 5 bases and the J gene lost 6 bases, with 19 bases spanning the gap. Germline-derived CDR1 and CDR2 are SEHNR and FQNEAQ (reference sequence). In DNA form, the CDR3 reads TGTGCCAGCAGCCCGACAGGAGCGGGGGGAGATGGCTACACCTTC. This encodes CASSPTGAGGDGYTF.

The rearrangement uses TRBV5-1 and TRBJ2-1, with D possibly matching TRBD2 (6 bases). This CDR3 region has 15 residues. Germline values: CDR1 SGHRS, CDR2 YFSETQ. V was cut by 0 bases and J by 9 bases, with 16 bases left in between. The CDR3 loop is CASSLEGPGAGEQFF. As DNA, the CDR3 is TGCGCCAGCAGCTTGGAAGGCCCCGGAGCGGGTGAGCAGTTCTTC.

V and J are TRBV30 and TRBJ2-7; 7 positions match TRBD2. The V gene's germline CDR1 is GTSNPN and CDR2 SVGIG (reference sequence). The junction had 17 bases not matched to a gene; V was cut back by 3 bases and J by 6 bases. The CDR3 extends over 16 amino acids. In DNA, the CDR3 is TGTGCCTGGAGCGCGCGGGGGAGCGGCGAGCATCCCGAGCAGTACTTC. It encodes CAWSARGSGEHPEQYF.

The table lists this clone with a few counts. The chain has TRBV27 and TRBJ1-1; possible D gene TRBD1, 6 bases. The CDR3 is made up of 16 amino acids. Germline CDR1 is MNHEY and CDR2 is SMNVEV (reference sequence). Trimming took off 2 bases at V and 11 bases at J, with 24 bases between the two ends. The CDR3 loop is CASSLLGLGGGGRAFF. CDR3 in DNA: TGTGCCAGCAGTTTACTGGGATTGGGGGGCGGGGGACGGGCTTTCTTT.

The chain carries TRBV10-1 and TRBJ1-1, with 8 positions matching TRBD1. The length of the CDR3 is 15 residues. Trimming took 3 bases from V and 1 from J; bases not matched to a gene: 4. Germline assignment: CDR1 WNHNN and CDR2 SYGVQD (reference sequence). CDR3 nucleotides: TGCGCCAGCAGTGACAGGGGGCTTGGGAACACTGAAGCTTTCTTT. Amino acid sequence: CASSDRGLGNTEAFF.

This clone was found a few times. This rearrangement joins TRBV6-6 to TRBJ2-7, with 8 bases fitting TRBD2. CDR3 size: 13 residues. Germline V gene data show CDR1 as MNHNY and CDR2 as SVGAGI (reference sequence). The V gene end was trimmed by 5 bases and the J gene end by 4 bases; junction bases not matched to a gene: 4. The CDR3 bases are TGTGCCAGCAGTCTTCCGGGGGGGTACGAGCAGTACTTC. It specifies CASSLPGGYEQYF.

The V call is TRBV7-8, the J call TRBJ2-2; D is ambiguous. Germline V gene data show CDR1 as SGHVS and CDR2 as FQNEAQ. Trimming removed 4 bases from V and 2 bases from J, with 8 bases in between. The CDR3 consists of 14 residues. CDR3 bases: TGTGCCAGCAGCTCCGTCTTAAACACCGGGGAGCTGTTTTTT. Translated, it gives CASSSVLNTGELFF.

The rearrangement uses TRBV3-1 (or the pseudogene TRBV3-2) and TRBJ2-5; the match to TRBD2 covers 8 bases. Trimming at V came to 7 bases and at J to 3 bases, leaving 10 bases not matched to a gene. Germline CDR1 reads LGHDT; CDR2 reads YNNKEL (reference sequence). There are 15 residues in the CDR3. The chain's CDR3 is CASTTGWGLEETQYF. The CDR3 region has the DNA TGTGCCAGCACCACAGGATGGGGACTAGAAGAGACCCAGTACTTC.

CDR3 sequence: CASSTYNEQFF. The CDR3 coding sequence is TGTGCCAGCTCTACCTACAATGAGCAGTTCTTC. This chain joins TRBV12-3 or TRBV12-4 and TRBJ2-1; no definite D call. Between the trimmed V and J ends, which lost 8 bases and 2 bases, there was a span of 4 bases. The length of the CDR3 is 11 residues.

This chain connects TRBV9 to TRBJ1-6; 7 bases align to TRBD1. This CDR3 has 13 amino acids. V trimming: 4 bases; J trimming: 13 bases; junction bases outside the gene matches: 8. Germline V CDR1 and CDR2: SGDLS, YYNGEE. CDR3 region: CASSRAGGWPLHF. The CDR3 nucleotides read TGTGCCAGCAGCCGCGCAGGGGGTTGGCCCCTCCACTTT. The full variable domain, with the rest looked up from reference TRBV9 and TRBJ1-6, is DSGVTQTPKHLITATGQRVTLRCSPRSGDLSVYWYQQSLDQGLQFLIQYYNGEERAKGNILERFSAQQFPDLHSELNLSSLELGDSALYFCASSRAGGWPLHFGNGTRLTVT.

V and J are TRBV29-1 and TRBJ2-3, with 14 bases matching TRBD2. Germline trimming cut 5 bases from V and 1 base from J; bases unmatched to any gene: 2. Germline CDR1 reads SQVTM; CDR2 reads ANQGSEA. The CDR3 loop spans 15 amino acids. CDR3 in amino acids: CSVTGLAGGTDTQYF. DNA of the CDR3: TGCAGCGTTACGGGACTAGCGGGAGGCACAGATACGCAGTATTTT.